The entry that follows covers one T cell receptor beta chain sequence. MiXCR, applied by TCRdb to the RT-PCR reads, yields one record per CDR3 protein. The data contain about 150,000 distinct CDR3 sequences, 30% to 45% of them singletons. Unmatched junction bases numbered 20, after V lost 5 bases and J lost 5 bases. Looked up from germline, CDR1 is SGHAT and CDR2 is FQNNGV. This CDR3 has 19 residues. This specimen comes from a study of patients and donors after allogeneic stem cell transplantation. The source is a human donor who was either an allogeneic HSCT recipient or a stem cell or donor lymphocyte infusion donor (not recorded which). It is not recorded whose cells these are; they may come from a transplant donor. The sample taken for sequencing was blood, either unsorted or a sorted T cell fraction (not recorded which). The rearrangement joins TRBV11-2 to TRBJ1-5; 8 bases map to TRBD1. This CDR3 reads CASSRGQGRRWESDQPQHF. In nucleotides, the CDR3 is TGTGCCAGCAGCCGCGGACAGGGCCGACGGTGGGAAAGCGATCAGCCCCAGCATTTT.